This T cell receptor beta chain was identified during a study of blood T cell repertoires in COVID-19. Study details: The United States, Italy and Spain were the sources of the acute and convalescent COVID-19 samples. PBMCs, B-cell-depleted T cells, or T cells provided the cDNA or gDNA that made up the material.

Trimming at V came to 10 bases and at J to 8 bases, leaving 12 bases not matched to a gene. Germline CDR1 and CDR2: MNHEY and SVGAGI. This CDR3 comprises 15 residues. In the authors' workflow: Amplification of reference gene primers provided the estimated nucleated cell counts. Libraries were prepared by immunoSEQ multiplex PCR; TCRdb keeps only in-frame clonotypes and omits some of them. That table is the source of V, J and clone size, and D and trimming were worked out from the DNA. The profile shows around 190,000 clones, around 85% of them singletons. The sequence came from a young man with acute or convalescent COVID-19. Material for sequencing was peripheral blood. The chain is built from TRBV6-5 and TRBJ1-6, with TRBD1 matching 9 bases. The CDR3: CANRWGQGADSPLHF. CDR3 DNA sequence: TGTGCCAACAGGTGGGGACAGGGTGCAGATTCACCCCTCCACTTT.